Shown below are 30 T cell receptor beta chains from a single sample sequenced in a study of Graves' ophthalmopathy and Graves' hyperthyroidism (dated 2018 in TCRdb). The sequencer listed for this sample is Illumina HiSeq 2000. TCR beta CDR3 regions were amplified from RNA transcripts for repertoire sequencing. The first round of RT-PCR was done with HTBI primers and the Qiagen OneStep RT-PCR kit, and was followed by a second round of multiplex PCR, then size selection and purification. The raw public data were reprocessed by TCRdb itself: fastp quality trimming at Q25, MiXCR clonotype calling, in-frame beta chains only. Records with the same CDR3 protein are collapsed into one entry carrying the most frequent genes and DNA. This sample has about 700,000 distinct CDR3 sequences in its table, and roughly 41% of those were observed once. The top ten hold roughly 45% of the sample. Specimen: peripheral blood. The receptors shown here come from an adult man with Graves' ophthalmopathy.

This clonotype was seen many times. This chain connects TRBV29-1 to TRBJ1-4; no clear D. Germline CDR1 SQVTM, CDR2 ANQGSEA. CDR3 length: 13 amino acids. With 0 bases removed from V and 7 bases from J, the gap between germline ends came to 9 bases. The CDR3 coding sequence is TGCAGCGTTGAAGAGCAGTGGGGTGAAAAACTGTTTTTT. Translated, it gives CSVEEQWGEKLFF.

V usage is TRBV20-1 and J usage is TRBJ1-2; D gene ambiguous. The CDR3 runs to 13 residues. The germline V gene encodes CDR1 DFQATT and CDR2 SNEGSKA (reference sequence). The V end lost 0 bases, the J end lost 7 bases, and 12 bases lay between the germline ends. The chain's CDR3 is CSARDLVRGGYTF. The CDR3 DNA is TGCAGTGCTAGAGATCTAGTCCGAGGTGGCTACACCTTC.

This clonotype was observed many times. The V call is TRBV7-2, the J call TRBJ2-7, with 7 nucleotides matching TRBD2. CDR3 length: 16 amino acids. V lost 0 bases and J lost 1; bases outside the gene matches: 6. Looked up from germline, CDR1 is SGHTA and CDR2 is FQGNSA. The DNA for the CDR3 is TGTGCCAGCAGCTTAGCGGGGGGGACCCATTCCTACGAGCAGTACTTC. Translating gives CASSLAGGTHSYEQYF. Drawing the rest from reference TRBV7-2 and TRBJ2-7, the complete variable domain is GAGVSQSPSNKVTEKGKDVELRCDPISGHTALYWYRQSLGQGLEFLIYFQGNSAPDKSGLPSDRFSAERTGGSVSTLTIQRTQQEDSAVYLCASSLAGGTHSYEQYFGPGTRLTVT.

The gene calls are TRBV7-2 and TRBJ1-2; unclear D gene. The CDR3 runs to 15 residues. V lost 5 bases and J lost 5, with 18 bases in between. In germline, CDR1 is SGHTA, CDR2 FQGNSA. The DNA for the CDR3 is TGTGCCAGCAGCCTCTCTACCGGGTCCCGGTATGGCTACACCTTC. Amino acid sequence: CASSLSTGSRYGYTF.

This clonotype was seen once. Here the CDR3 reads CATSDWGSGTGDQPQHF. As DNA, the CDR3 is TGTGCCACCAGTGATTGGGGGTCAGGGACAGGGGATCAGCCCCAGCATTTT. The gene calls are TRBV24-1 and TRBJ1-5; 10 positions agree with TRBD1. Trimming removed 2 bases from V and 5 bases from J; junction bases left unmatched: 8. The germline gives CDR1 KGHDR, CDR2 SFDVKD. This CDR3 has 17 residues.

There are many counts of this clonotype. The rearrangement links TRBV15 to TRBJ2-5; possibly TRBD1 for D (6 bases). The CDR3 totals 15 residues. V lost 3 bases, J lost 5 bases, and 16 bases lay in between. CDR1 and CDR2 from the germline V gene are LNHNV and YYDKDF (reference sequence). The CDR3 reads CATSSLTGMWETQYF. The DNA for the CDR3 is TGTGCCACCAGCAGTCTTACAGGGATGTGGGAGACCCAGTACTTC. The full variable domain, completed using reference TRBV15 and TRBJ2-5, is DAMVIQNPRYQVTQFGKPVTLSCSQTLNHNVMYWYQQKSSQAPKLLFHYYDKDFNNEADTPDNFQSRRPNTSFCFLDIRSPGLGDTAMYLCATSSLTGMWETQYFGPGTRLLVL.

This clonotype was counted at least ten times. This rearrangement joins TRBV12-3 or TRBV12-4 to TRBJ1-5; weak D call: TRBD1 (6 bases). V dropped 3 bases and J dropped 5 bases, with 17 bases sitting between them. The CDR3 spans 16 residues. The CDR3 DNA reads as TGTGCCAGCAGTTTCGAGGCGGGGGCGCGAGATCAGCCCCAGCATTTT. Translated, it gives CASSFEAGARDQPQHF.

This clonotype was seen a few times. DNA of the CDR3: TGTGCCAGCAGCTTGATGTCAGGGTTAATTTCTGGAAACACCATATATTTT. Protein product: CASSLMSGLISGNTIYF. This rearrangement joins TRBV5-4 to TRBJ1-3, with D possibly matching TRBD1 (5 bases). Germline-derived CDR1 and CDR2 are SGHNT and YYREEE (reference sequence). V was trimmed by 1 base and J by 1 base, leaving 15 bases between them. This CDR3 spans 17 amino acids. The full variable domain, its missing parts supplied by reference TRBV5-4 and TRBJ1-3, is ETGVTQSPTHLIKTRGQQVTLRCSSQSGHNTVSWYQQALGQGPQFIFQYYREEENGRGNFPPRFSGLQFPNYSSELNVNALELDDSALYLCASSLMSGLISGNTIYFGEGSWLTVV.

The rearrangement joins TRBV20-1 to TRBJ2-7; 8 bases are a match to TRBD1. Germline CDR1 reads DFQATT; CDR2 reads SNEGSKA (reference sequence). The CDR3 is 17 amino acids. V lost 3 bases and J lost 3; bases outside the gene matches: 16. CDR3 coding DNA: TGCAGTGCTAGGGCCCTACCCGGACAGGGAGAAGTCTACGAGCAGTACTTC. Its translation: CSARALPGQGEVYEQYF.

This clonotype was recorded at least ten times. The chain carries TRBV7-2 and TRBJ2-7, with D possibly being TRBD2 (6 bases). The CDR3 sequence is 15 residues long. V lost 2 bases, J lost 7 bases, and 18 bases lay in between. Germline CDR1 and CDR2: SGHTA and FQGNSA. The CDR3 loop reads CASSLNGTPGFEQYF. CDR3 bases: TGTGCCAGCAGCTTAAACGGGACTCCTGGTTTTGAGCAGTACTTC.

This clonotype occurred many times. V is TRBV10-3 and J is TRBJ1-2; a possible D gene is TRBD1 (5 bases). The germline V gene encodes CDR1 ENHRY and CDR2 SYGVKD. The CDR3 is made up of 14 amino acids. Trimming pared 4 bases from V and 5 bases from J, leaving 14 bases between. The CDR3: CAISGGVTGYGYTF. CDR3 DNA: TGTGCCATCAGTGGGGGGGTTACTGGTTATGGCTACACCTTC.

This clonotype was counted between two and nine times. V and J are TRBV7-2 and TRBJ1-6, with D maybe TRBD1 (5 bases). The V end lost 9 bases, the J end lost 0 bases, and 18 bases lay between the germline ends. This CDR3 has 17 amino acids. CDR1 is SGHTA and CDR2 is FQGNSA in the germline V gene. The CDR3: CASSPPGSSSYNSPLHF. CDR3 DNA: TGTGCCAGTAGCCCCCCAGGGTCCAGCTCCTATAATTCACCCCTCCACTTT.

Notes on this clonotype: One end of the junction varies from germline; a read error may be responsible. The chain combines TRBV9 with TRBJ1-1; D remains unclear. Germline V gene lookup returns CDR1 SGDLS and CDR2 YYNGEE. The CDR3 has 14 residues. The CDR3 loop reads CASSVARVNTEALF. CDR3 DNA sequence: TGTGCCAGCAGCGTAGCTAGGGTTAACACTGAAGCTCTCTTT.

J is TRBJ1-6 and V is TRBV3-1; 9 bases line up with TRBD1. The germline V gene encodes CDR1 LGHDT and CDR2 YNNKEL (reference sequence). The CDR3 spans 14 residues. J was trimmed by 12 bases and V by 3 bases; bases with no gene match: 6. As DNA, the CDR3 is TGTGCCAGCAGCCATGGCGGGACAGGGTTACCCCTCCACTTT. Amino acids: CASSHGGTGLPLHF. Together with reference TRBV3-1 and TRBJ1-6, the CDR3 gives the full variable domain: DTAVSQTPKYLVTQMGNDKSIKCEQNLGHDTMYWYKQDSKKFLKIMFSYNNKELIINETVPNRFSPKSPDKAHLNLHINSLELGDSAVYFCASSHGGTGLPLHFGNGTRLTVT.

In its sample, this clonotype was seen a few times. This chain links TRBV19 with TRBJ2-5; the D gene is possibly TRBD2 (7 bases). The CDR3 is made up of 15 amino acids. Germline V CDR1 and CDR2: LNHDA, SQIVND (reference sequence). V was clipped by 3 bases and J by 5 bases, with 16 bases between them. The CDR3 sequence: CASSIFGGLGETQYF. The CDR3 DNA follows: TGTGCCAGTAGTATTTTCGGGGGGCTTGGGGAGACCCAGTACTTC.

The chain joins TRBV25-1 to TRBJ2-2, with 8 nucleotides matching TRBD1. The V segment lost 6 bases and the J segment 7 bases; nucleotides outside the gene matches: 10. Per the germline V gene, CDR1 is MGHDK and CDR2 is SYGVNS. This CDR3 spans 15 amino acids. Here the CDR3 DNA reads TGTGCCAGCAGCATCCGACAGGGGTGGGGCGGGGAGCTGTTTTTT. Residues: CASSIRQGWGGELFF.

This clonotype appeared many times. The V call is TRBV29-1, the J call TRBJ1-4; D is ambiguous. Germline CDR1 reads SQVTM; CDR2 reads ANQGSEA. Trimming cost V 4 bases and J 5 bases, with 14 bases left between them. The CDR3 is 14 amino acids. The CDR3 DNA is TGCAGCGTTGTAACGGGCGATCCGAATGAAAAACTGTTTTTT. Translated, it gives CSVVTGDPNEKLFF. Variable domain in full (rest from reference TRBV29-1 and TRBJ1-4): SAVISQKPSRDICQRGTSLTIQCQVDSQVTMMFWYRQQPGQSLTLIATANQGSEATYESGFVIDKFPISRPNLTFSTLTVSNMSPEDSSIYLCSVVTGDPNEKLFFGSGTQLSVL.

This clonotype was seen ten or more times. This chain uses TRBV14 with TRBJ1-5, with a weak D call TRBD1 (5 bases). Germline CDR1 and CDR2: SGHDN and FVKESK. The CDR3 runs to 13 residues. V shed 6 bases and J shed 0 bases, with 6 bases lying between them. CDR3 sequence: CASRGDSNQPQHF. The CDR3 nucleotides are TGTGCCAGCAGGGGGGATAGCAATCAGCCCCAGCATTTT.

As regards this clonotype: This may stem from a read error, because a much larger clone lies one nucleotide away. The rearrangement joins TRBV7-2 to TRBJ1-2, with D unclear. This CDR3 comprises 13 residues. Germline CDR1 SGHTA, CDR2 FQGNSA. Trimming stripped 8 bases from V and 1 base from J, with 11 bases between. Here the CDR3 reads CASGQRVNYGYTF. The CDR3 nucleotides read TGTGCCAGCGGTCAAAGGGTTAACTATGGCTACACCTTC. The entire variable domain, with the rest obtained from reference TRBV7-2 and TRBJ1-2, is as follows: GAGVSQSPSNKVTEKGKDVELRCDPISGHTALYWYRQSLGQGLEFLIYFQGNSAPDKSGLPSDRFSAERTGGSVSTLTIQRTQQEDSAVYLCASGQRVNYGYTFGSGTRLTVV.

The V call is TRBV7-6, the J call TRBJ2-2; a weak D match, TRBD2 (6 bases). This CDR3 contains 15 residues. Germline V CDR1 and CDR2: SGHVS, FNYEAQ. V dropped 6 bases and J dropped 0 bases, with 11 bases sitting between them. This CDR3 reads CASRVSGANTGELFF. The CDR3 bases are TGTGCCAGCAGGGTTAGCGGAGCGAACACCGGGGAGCTGTTTTTT.

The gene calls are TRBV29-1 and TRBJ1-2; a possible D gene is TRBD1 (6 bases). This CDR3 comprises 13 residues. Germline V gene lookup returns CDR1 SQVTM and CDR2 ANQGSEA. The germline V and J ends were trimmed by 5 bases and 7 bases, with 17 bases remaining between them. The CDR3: CSVKPRGRGGYTF. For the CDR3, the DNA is TGCAGCGTTAAACCCAGGGGCCGGGGTGGCTACACCTTC.

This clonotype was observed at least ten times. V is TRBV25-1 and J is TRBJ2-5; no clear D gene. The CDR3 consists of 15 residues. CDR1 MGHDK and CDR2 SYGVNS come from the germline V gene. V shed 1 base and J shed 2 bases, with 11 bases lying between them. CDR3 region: CASSEWWGMQETQYF. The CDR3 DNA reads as TGTGCCAGCAGTGAATGGTGGGGAATGCAAGAGACCCAGTACTTC.

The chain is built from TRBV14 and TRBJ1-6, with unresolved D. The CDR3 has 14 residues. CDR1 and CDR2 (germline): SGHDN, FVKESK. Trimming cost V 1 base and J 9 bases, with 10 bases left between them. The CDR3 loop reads CASSQAGGSSPLHF. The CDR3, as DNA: TGTGCCAGCAGCCAAGCGGGCGGTTCTTCACCCCTCCACTTT.

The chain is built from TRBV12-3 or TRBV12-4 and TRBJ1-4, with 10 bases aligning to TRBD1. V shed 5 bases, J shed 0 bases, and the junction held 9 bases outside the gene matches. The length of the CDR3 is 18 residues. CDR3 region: CASSEWDRGLATNEKLFF. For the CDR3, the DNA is TGTGCCAGCAGTGAATGGGACAGGGGACTTGCAACTAATGAAAAACTGTTTTTT.

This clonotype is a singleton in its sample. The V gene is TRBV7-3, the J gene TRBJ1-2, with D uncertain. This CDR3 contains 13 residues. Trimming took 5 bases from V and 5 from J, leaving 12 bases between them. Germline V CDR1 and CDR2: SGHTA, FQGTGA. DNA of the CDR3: TGTGCCAGCAGCCCCCCCCGGATGTATGGCTACACCTTC. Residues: CASSPPRMYGYTF. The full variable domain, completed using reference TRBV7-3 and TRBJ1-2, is GAGVSQTPSNKVTEKGKYVELRCDPISGHTALYWYRQSLGQGPEFLIYFQGTGAADDSGLPNDRFFAVRPEGSVSTLKIQRTERGDSAVYLCASSPPRMYGYTFGSGTRLTVV.

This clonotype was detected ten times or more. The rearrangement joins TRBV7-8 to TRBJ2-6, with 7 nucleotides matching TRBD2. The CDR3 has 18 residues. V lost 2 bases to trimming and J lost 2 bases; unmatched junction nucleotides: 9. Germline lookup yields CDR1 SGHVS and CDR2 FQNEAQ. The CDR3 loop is CASSLLRGKMTGANVLTF. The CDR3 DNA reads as TGTGCCAGCAGCTTACTGCGGGGGAAAATGACTGGGGCCAACGTCCTGACTTTC.

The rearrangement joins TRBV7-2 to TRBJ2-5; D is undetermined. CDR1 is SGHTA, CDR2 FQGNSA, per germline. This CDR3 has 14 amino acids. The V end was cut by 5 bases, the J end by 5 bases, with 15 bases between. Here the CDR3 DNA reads TGTGCCAGCAGCCCGGACGGCCTGGGGGAGACCCAGTACTTC. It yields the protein CASSPDGLGETQYF.

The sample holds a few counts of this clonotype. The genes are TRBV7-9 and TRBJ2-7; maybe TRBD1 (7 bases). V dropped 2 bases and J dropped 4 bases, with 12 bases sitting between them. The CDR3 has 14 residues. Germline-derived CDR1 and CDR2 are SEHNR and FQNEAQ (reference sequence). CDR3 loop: CASSLQGDSYEQYF. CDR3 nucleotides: TGTGCCAGCAGCTTACAGGGGGACTCGTACGAGCAGTACTTC.

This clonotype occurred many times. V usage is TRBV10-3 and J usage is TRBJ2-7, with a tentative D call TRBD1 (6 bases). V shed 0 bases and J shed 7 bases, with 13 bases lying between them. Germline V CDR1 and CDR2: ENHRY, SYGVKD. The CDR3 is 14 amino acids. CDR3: CAISESNRVWEQYF. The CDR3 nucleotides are TGTGCCATCAGTGAGTCAAACAGGGTCTGGGAGCAGTACTTC.

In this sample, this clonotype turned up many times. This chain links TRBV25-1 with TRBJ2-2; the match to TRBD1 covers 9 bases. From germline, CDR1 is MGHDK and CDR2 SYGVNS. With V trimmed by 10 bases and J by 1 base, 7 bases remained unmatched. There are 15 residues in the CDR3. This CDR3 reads CATRTGALNTGELFF. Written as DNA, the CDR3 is TGTGCCACCCGGACAGGGGCCCTGAACACCGGGGAGCTGTTTTTT.